Presented here are 15 T cell receptor beta chains from one specimen sequenced in a study of regulatory T cells in long-lasting Graves disease (TCRdb year 2021). According to the study, the label for this sample's time point signals: newly diagnosed GD, antithyroid drugs for less than 3 months. For both TCR sequencing and RNA sequencing, RNA was extracted from PBMCs in TRIzol. Libraries were built with multiplex PCR. Sequenced on an Illumina HiSeq 4000. CDR3 regions were amplified by Arm-PCR with iRepertoire HTBI primers to construct TCR beta libraries. TCRdb trimmed public reads at Q25 via fastp, called clones via MiXCR and kept in-frame beta chains. Each record represents a unique CDR3 protein, reported with the most common genes and DNA among its rows. This sample lists over 300,000 distinct CDR3 sequences; 15% to 17% were detected once. The biggest ten clones account for approximately 21% of the sample.

The sequencing used peripheral blood mononuclear cells (PBMCs), collected at new diagnosis, from a patient treated with antithyroid drugs. These receptors all stem from a female donor with Graves disease.

The chain recombines TRBV12-3 or TRBV12-4 with TRBJ2-1; TRBD1 is a possible D gene (5 bases). With 6 bases removed from V and 10 bases from J, the gap between germline ends came to 16 bases. There are 13 residues in the CDR3. CDR3 in amino acids: CASSQIMGQEQFF. CDR3 in DNA: TGTGCCAGCAGCCAAATAATGGGGCAGGAGCAGTTCTTC.

This clonotype was seen more than once but under ten times. V is TRBV7-2 and J is TRBJ1-2; tentatively, D is TRBD1 (6 bases). Germline assignment: CDR1 SGHTA and CDR2 FQGNSA. The CDR3 has 13 amino acids. V was clipped by 5 bases and J by 7 bases, with 14 bases between them. The CDR3 coding sequence is TGTGCCAGCAGCAGGGGGGGGGGCCTTGGCTACACCTTC. Its translation: CASSRGGGLGYTF.

The rearrangement uses TRBV11-2 and TRBJ1-4; D is uncertain. The V and J ends lost 1 base and 8 bases respectively, with 5 bases between them. This CDR3 has 12 residues. Germline V CDR1 and CDR2: SGHAT, FQNNGV. CDR3 bases: TGTGCCAGCAGCTTAGTTGACGAAAAACTGTTTTTT. It encodes CASSLVDEKLFF.

This chain connects TRBV18 to TRBJ1-2, with TRBD1 matching over 8 bases. In germline, CDR1 is KGHSH, CDR2 LQKENI. With 0 bases clipped from V and 5 bases from J, the junction kept 5 bases outside the gene matches. The CDR3 has 15 residues. CDR3 in amino acids: CASSPPRGQAYGYTF. CDR3 DNA sequence: TGTGCCAGCTCACCACCTCGGGGACAGGCTTATGGCTACACCTTC.

This clonotype was recorded many times. The J gene is TRBJ2-3, the V gene TRBV12-3 or TRBV12-4; 7 bases are shared with TRBD2. Trimming at V came to 5 bases and at J to 1 base, leaving 21 bases not matched to a gene. This CDR3 has 20 residues. The CDR3 sequence is CASSGTDLAGPASRTDTQYF. As DNA, the CDR3 is TGTGCCAGCAGTGGAACCGACTTAGCGGGTCCCGCCAGTCGCACAGATACGCAGTATTTT.

The gene calls are TRBV27 and TRBJ2-1; D is perhaps TRBD1 or TRBD2 (5 bases each). CDR1 is MNHEY, CDR2 SMNVEV, per germline (reference sequence). The CDR3 sequence is 17 residues long. V lost 5 bases and J lost 7, with 24 bases in between. The CDR3 nucleotides read TGTGCCAGCAGTCCAATACCGGGACCAACTCTACGAAATGAGCAGTTCTTC. Translated: CASSPIPGPTLRNEQFF.

As to this clonotype: It differs at one base from a far larger clone, so likely a read error. This chain connects TRBV3-1 to TRBJ2-3; no reliable D call. The tail of the sequence fits TRBJ1-1 better, so the J call may be wrong. Germline loops: CDR1 LGHDT, CDR2 YNNKEL (reference sequence). The CDR3 runs 13 residues. The CDR3 sequence is CAGSRVGFTEAFF. Here the CDR3 DNA reads TGTGCCGGCAGCCGAGTAGGGTTCACTGAAGCTTTCTTT.

This clonotype was recorded many times. The CDR3 here is CASSGTGQETQYF. The CDR3 DNA reads as TGTGCCAGCAGCGGGACAGGGCAAGAGACCCAGTACTTC. The rearrangement joins TRBV7-2 to TRBJ2-5, with 9 bases matching TRBD1. CDR1 is SGHTA and CDR2 is FQGNSA in the germline V gene. The V gene end was trimmed by 5 bases and the J gene end by 2 bases; junction bases not matched to a gene: 0. The CDR3 is 13 residues long.

This clonotype was picked up a small number of times. This chain connects TRBV4-1 to TRBJ1-4; no firm D call. Trimming removed 6 bases from V and 5 bases from J, with 16 bases in between. The germline CDR1 and CDR2 sequences are MGHRA and YSYEKL. CDR3 length: 15 amino acids. CDR3 coding DNA: TGCGCCAGCAGTCCCGGGTCCCAGGCCAATGAAAAACTGTTTTTT. Its translation: CASSPGSQANEKLFF.

This clonotype was detected ten times or more. The V call is TRBV6-1, the J call TRBJ2-7; 7 nucleotides match TRBD1. This CDR3 comprises 13 residues. Germline V gives CDR1 MNHNS, CDR2 SASEGT. J was trimmed by 3 bases and V by 6 bases; bases with no gene match: 5. The CDR3 reads CASRPGQNYEQYF. The DNA of the CDR3 is TGTGCCAGCAGACCGGGACAGAACTACGAGCAGTACTTC.

This clonotype has at least ten counts. This sequence joins TRBV27 and TRBJ2-1; D is ambiguous. V gave up 5 bases and J gave up 6 bases, with 5 bases separating them. The CDR3 is 11 residues long. Germline assignment: CDR1 MNHEY and CDR2 SMNVEV (reference sequence). For the CDR3, the DNA is TGTGCCAGCAGTCCAGGCAATGAGCAGTTCTTC. Translation: CASSPGNEQFF.

The CDR3 reads CATSGGSSGANVLTF. CDR3 DNA sequence: TGTGCCACCAGCGGAGGTAGCTCTGGGGCCAACGTCCTGACTTTC. The chain links TRBV15 to TRBJ2-6; tentative D call: TRBD2 (5 bases). Germline lookup yields CDR1 LNHNV and CDR2 YYDKDF (reference sequence). With 5 bases removed from V and 0 bases from J, the gap between germline ends came to 8 bases. The CDR3 runs 15 residues.

This clonotype was detected only a few times. This sequence joins TRBV6-5 and TRBJ2-3, with 13 bases lining up with TRBD2. Germline trimming cut 2 bases from V and 8 bases from J; bases unmatched to any gene: 13. Per germline, CDR1 MNHEY and CDR2 SVGAGI. This CDR3 is built from 18 residues. The CDR3 here is CASSYRTSGSVGGGTQYF. As DNA, the CDR3 is TGTGCCAGCAGTTACCGGACTAGCGGGAGCGTTGGAGGTGGTACGCAGTATTTT.

This clonotype was recorded many times. The rearrangement uses TRBV27 and TRBJ1-2; D is perhaps TRBD1 (5 bases). The CDR3 sequence is 13 residues long. V lost 3 bases and J 6 bases, leaving 11 bases between the germline ends. CDR1 MNHEY and CDR2 SMNVEV come from the germline V gene (reference sequence). In nucleotides, the CDR3 is TGTGCCAGCAGTTTGGGGCAGAACCATGGCTACACCTTC. This encodes CASSLGQNHGYTF.

For this clonotype: A much bigger clone sits one base away, suggesting this may be a read error. The chain uses TRBV6-2 or TRBV6-3 and TRBJ2-4; D gene ambiguous. The germline V gene has CDR1 MNHEY and CDR2 SVGEGT. Trimming took 5 bases from V and 13 from J, leaving 27 bases between them. The CDR3 runs 16 residues. This CDR3 reads CASSIETPSSYNEQYF. In DNA, the CDR3 is TGTGCCAGCAGTATAGAAACCCCGTCTTCCTACAATGAGCAGTACTTC.